This T cell receptor (beta chain) was obtained from a study of blood T cell repertoires in COVID-19. Study-level background: Sample material is recorded as cDNA or gDNA derived from T cells, B-cell-depleted T cells, or PBMCs.

How the authors handled the data: Estimation of nucleated cell counts relied on the amplification of reference gene primers. The method was immunoSEQ multiplex PCR; TCRdb's version includes in-frame clones alone and lacks a portion of them. V and J calls and clone size are as listed in that table; D and trimming were resolved from the DNA. Of about 260,000 clones listed, just under 90% are singletons. J was trimmed by 4 bases and V by 5 bases; bases with no gene match: 6. This CDR3 has 14 residues. Germline V gene data show CDR1 as MDHEN and CDR2 as SYDVKM. Participants' own reports of clinical history determined their cohort assignment.

This TCR derives from a woman aged 30 to 39 with acute COVID-19. Input material: PBMCs or T cells enriched from blood (not recorded which). V usage is TRBV28 and J usage is TRBJ2-7, with 9 bases that match TRBD1. DNA of the CDR3: TGTGCCAGCAGTGGGACAGGGAGGTTGTACGAGCAGTACTTC. Its protein is CASSGTGRLYEQYF.